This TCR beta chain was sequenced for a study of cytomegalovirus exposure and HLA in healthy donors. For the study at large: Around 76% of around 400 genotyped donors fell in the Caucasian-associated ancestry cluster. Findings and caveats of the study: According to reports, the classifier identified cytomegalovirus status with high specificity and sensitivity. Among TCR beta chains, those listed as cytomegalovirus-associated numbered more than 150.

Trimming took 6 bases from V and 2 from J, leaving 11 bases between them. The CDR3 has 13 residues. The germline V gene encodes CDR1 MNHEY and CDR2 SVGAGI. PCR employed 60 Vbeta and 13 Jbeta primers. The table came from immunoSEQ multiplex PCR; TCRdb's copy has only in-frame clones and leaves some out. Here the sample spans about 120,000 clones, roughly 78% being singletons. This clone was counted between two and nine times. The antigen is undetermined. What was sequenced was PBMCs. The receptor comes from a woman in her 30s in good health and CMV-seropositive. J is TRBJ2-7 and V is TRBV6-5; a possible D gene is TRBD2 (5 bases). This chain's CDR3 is CASRVSGTYEQYF. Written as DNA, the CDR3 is TGTGCCAGCAGGGTGTCGGGGACCTACGAGCAGTACTTC.